The 9 T cell receptor beta chains reported below all come from one sample, sequenced in a study of OX40 agonist ivuxolimab in advanced cancers. Assay: immunoSEQ multiplex PCR; the TCRdb copy retains only in-frame clones and omits some. Seen here are tens of thousands of clones, approximately 94% observed once, and the top ten hold roughly an eighth. Material: CD4+ or CD8+ T cells sorted from blood, obtained in a trial of the OX40 agonist ivuxolimab. Every receptor here comes from an adult with an advanced solid tumor such as melanoma, head and neck, liver or kidney cancer.

A single count supports this clone. A much larger clonotype is one base distant, so this may be a read error. This chain uses TRBV6-6 with TRBJ1-2, with D perhaps TRBD1 (6 bases). The CDR3 extends over 13 amino acids. The V gene lost 0 bases and the J gene lost 4 bases, with 6 bases spanning the gap. Germline assignment: CDR1 MNHNY and CDR2 SVGAGI (reference sequence). DNA of the CDR3: TGTGCCAGCAGTTACTCGGACAGCTATGGCTACACCTTC. Protein: CASSYSDSYGYTF.

The V gene is TRBV7-9, the J gene TRBJ2-7; tentative D call: TRBD2 (5 bases). Germline values: CDR1 SEHNR, CDR2 FQNEAQ (reference sequence). CDR3 size: 14 residues. Trimming cost V 5 bases and J 5 bases, with 16 bases left between them. CDR3 region: CASSGPPWRDEQYF. CDR3 sequence (DNA): TGTGCCAGCAGCGGTCCCCCCTGGCGGGACGAGCAGTACTTC.

The chain uses TRBV5-4 and TRBJ1-5; 9 bases fit TRBD1. Germline CDR1 reads SGHNT; CDR2 reads YYREEE (reference sequence). The CDR3 covers 14 residues. V gave up 4 bases and J gave up 9 bases; unmatched junction bases: 8. The CDR3 nucleotides read TGTGCCAGCAGCGTGGGGACAGGGTTAGGGCCCCAGCATTTT. Residues: CASSVGTGLGPQHF.

The rearrangement uses TRBV13 and TRBJ2-7, with 7 bases lining up with TRBD2. The ends lost 0 bases at V and 6 bases at J; junction bases unmatched: 14. The CDR3 has 17 residues. Germline CDR1 is PRHDT and CDR2 is FYEKMQ (reference sequence). Here the CDR3 DNA reads TGTGCCAGCAGCTTAGGTGTAGGGGAGGGACCGGGTCTCGAGCAGTACTTC. Protein: CASSLGVGEGPGLEQYF.

The rearrangement uses TRBV6-4 and TRBJ2-3, with no clear D. Trimming stripped 0 bases from V and 2 bases from J, with 6 bases between. The CDR3 has 14 amino acids. The germline CDR1 and CDR2 sequences are MRHNA and SNTAGT. The CDR3 region is CASSDSGFTDTQYF. The CDR3 DNA reads TGTGCCAGCAGTGACTCGGGGTTCACAGATACGCAGTATTTT.

The chain links TRBV7-6 to TRBJ1-3; D is uncertain. Per the germline V gene, CDR1 is SGHVS and CDR2 is FNYEAQ. V was cut by 1 base and J by 0 bases, with 10 bases left in between. The CDR3 runs to 16 residues. The CDR3 coding sequence is TGTGCCAGCAGCTTAGGGGGTTGGGACTCTGGAAACACCATATATTTT. Its translation is CASSLGGWDSGNTIYF.

This clone was observed a single time. This chain uses TRBV7-9 with TRBJ2-1; D unclear. The CDR3 consists of 12 residues. Looked up from germline, CDR1 is SEHNR and CDR2 is FQNEAQ (reference sequence). V shed 4 bases and J shed 9 bases, with 10 bases lying between them. The CDR3 reads CASSSRTIEQFF. CDR3 in DNA: TGTGCCAGCAGCTCCCGGACGATTGAGCAGTTCTTC. Full variable domain (rest looked up from reference TRBV7-9 and TRBJ2-1): DTGVSQNPRHKITKRGQNVTFRCDPISEHNRLYWYRQTLGQGPEFLTYFQNEAQLEKSRLLSDRFSAERPKGSFSTLEIQRTEQGDSAMYLCASSSRTIEQFFGPGTRLTVL.

The chain combines TRBV28 with TRBJ1-5, with unresolved D. Germline CDR1 and CDR2: MDHEN and SYDVKM. The CDR3 covers 15 residues. Between the trimmed V and J ends, which lost 8 bases and 2 bases, there was a span of 16 bases. The CDR3 DNA follows: TGTGCCAGCCCCTTTACTGATAGGGGCAATCAGCCCCAGCATTTT. Translating gives CASPFTDRGNQPQHF. Complete variable domain (other parts from reference TRBV28 and TRBJ1-5): DVKVTQSSRYLVKRTGEKVFLECVQDMDHENMFWYRQDPGLGLRLIYFSYDVKMKEKGDIPEGYSVSREKKERFSLILESASTNQTSMYLCASPFTDRGNQPQHFGDGTRLSIL.

V and J are TRBV27 and TRBJ2-7; 14 bases map to TRBD2. V lost 5 bases, J lost 7 bases, and 4 bases stayed unmatched. The CDR3 contains 14 residues. Germline-derived CDR1 and CDR2 are MNHEY and SMNVEV (reference sequence). The CDR3 DNA is TGTGCCAGCAGTCTAGGACTAGCGGGAGGAGAGCAGTACTTC. It codes for CASSLGLAGGEQYF.